This TCR beta chain was recovered during a study of T cell repertoires in cytomegalovirus infection (dated by TCRdb to about 2019). Background for the entire study: The HLA type of each donor mattered for the analysis, because public TCR beta signatures pointed to carriage of CMV infection along with the matching HLA type.

Instrument used: Illumina HiSeq 1500. The raw public data were reprocessed by TCRdb itself: fastp quality trimming at Q25, MiXCR clonotype calling, in-frame beta chains only. CDR3 protein duplicates are merged, each entry listing the most common genes and DNA. This sample comprises around 130,000 distinct CDR3 sequences, 24% of them detected only once. About a third of the sample goes to the ten largest clones. General findings and caveats noted by the study authors: Carriers of CMV infection plus the relevant HLA type were discriminated by the cumulative frequency of public TCR beta family members in the study cohort and in an independent approximately 360-donor cohort. In the ex vivo response, HLA-C-restricted CMV-specific TCR beta clonotypes were dominant, and in two of eight donors the single most frequent clonotype came from this HLA-C-restricted group.

The CDR3 runs 18 residues from the cysteine to the phenylalanine. Of the read, only the CDR3 DNA is kept; its 54 bases are in frame from base 1. Taken from the germline V gene, the CDR1 and CDR2 loops are MNHEY and SVGEGT. V loses 1 base of germline sequence and J loses 5 bases, and the interval between the two ends is 23 bases. Comment on this clonotype: Its antigen remains undetermined. No qualities accompany the bases; no much larger clone lies one base away.

The rearranged chain carries TRBV6-2 or TRBV6-3 and TRBJ2-5; TRBD2 is a weak D gene call, 6 bases matching. This TCR was sampled from a human donor in good health (CMV status not recorded). Some clones in this sample may be carry-over from other donors' samples. The sequenced material came from PBMCs, sequenced either directly or after in vitro stimulation (not recorded which). The DNA sequence reads TGTGCCAGCAGTTACTGGGTAGGGCGGGGTACGCCGAAGGAGACCCAGTACTTC. Translated, this is CASSYWVGRGTPKETQYF.